This T cell receptor beta chain came from a study of molecular identifiers for immune sequencing clone quantification (dated by TCRdb to the late 2010s). Background on the whole study: For a replicate experiment, RNA from around 20,000 or 100,000 naive CD8 T cells was divided into five aliquots, of which four were sequenced. CD8 T cells were used in a methods study to benchmark molecular-identifier clustering-based TCR repertoire sequencing (MIDCIRS) and TCR RNA copy counting.

Paper-wide results and their limitations: Spiked-in Jurkat TCR RNA (around 9 copies' worth), which is not part of the donor repertoire, was contained in the naive libraries. In CMV-specific effector cells, clones with more than 20 RNA copies accounted for over 99% of molecules, whereas in naive cells such clones accounted for under 1%. Around 2.9 recovered TCR RNA copies per cell were obtained by modeling, versus about ten by digital PCR, implying a capture efficiency of 30% to 35%. Identical TCR molecules sharing a barcode could cause highly expanded clone sizes to be underestimated. A single cell's worth of spiked-in Jurkat TCR RNA was reported detectable even among some 920,000 naive CD8 T cells. When barcode sub-clustering was not used, chimeric consensus sequences inflated TCR diversity, with chimeras reaching as high as 47%.

From cysteine to phenylalanine, the CDR3 is 14 amino acids long. Here the CDR3 DNA is all that survives: 42 bases in frame from base 1. V and J are trimmed by 4 bases and 4 bases, and the gene matches miss 5 bases of the junction. As encoded in the germline V gene (reference sequence), CDR1 is MNHEY while CDR2 is SMNVEV. This clonotype was observed at least ten times. Which antigen it targets is not known. Per-base qualities were not stored, and no clone one base away is much larger. Libraries were prepared through PCR. Sequencing used an Illumina HiSeq 4000. Bulk TCR libraries were made following a previously described method, with the TCR primers given in Table S5. The Qiagen AllPrep DNA/RNA kit was used to purify total RNA. Before analysis, reads from multiple sequencing runs of the same library were pooled. Per the authors' processing: Reads were retained only if an exact TCR constant sequence was present, and the retained reads were trimmed to 150 nt and grouped according to their 12-nt molecular barcodes. Within each barcode group, reads were sub-clustered at a 15% Levenshtein threshold, and quality-weighted consensus sequences were built per RNA molecule. Non-functional sequences were excluded, and lower-count sequences lying one edit away from another sequence were also excluded. Based on fitting two negative binomial distributions, any barcode sub-cluster with under 20% of the maximum read count was discarded. The raw public data were reprocessed by TCRdb itself: fastp quality trimming at Q25, MiXCR clonotype calling, in-frame beta chains only. Every distinct CDR3 protein forms one entry, paired with its most common genes and DNA. These V and J calls are TCRdb output, not the study's own analysis. Counted in this sample were some 320,000 distinct CDR3 sequences; about 22% of them appeared once. The ten largest clones add up to approximately 0.84% of the sample.

Naive CD8 T cell libraries were made from about 20,000 to 1,000,000 sorted cells using 10%, 30% or 50% of purified RNA. Naive CD8 T cells were FACS-sorted as CD8+CD4-CCR7+CD45RA+ on a BD FACSAria II into RLT Plus buffer. To test detection sensitivity, Jurkat RNA equivalent to under 12 TCR copies was spiked into samples of roughly 17,000-1,000,000 naive CD8 T cells. CD8 T cells were enriched with RosetteSep CD8+ T Cell Enrichment Cocktail and Ficoll-Paque, followed by ACK red cell lysis. The material sequenced was naive CD8+ T cells from blood, with Jurkat cell RNA spiked in. The label giving this sample's cell subset or site can be read as: FACS-sorted CD8+CD4-CCR7+CD45RA+ naive T cells. The chain links TRBV27 with TRBJ2-7, with 9 bases matching TRBD2. The receptor comes from a human donor in good health. Some libraries in this study had Jurkat cell RNA spiked in. The CDR3 protein is CASSYAGGSYEQYF. The sequenced DNA: TGTGCCAGCAGTTATGCGGGAGGGTCGTACGAGCAGTACTTC.